This passage covers 21 T cell receptor beta chains from one sample sequenced in a study of cytomegalovirus exposure and HLA in healthy donors. Use of 60 Vbeta and 13 Jbeta primers characterized the PCR. Sequencing was performed with immunoSEQ multiplex PCR; in TCRdb, only in-frame clones are kept and a portion is missing. The repertoire includes around 140,000 clones, approximately 70% of them detected once, and approximately 1.8% sits in the top ten. The source material was PBMCs. The receptor source for this set is a young woman in good health and CMV-seronegative.

The V call is TRBV5-6, the J call TRBJ1-2; 9 bases are shared with TRBD1. The CDR3 runs to 16 residues. Unmatched junction bases numbered 11, after V lost 4 bases and J lost 4 bases. Per germline, CDR1 SGHDT and CDR2 YYEEEE. The CDR3 region is CASSRPGTGSGYGYTF. In nucleotides, the CDR3 is TGTGCCAGCAGCCGTCCCGGGACAGGGTCTGGCTATGGCTACACCTTC.

This chain joins TRBV7-9 and TRBJ2-1, with 10 nucleotides matching TRBD2. Germline-derived CDR1 and CDR2 are SEHNR and FQNEAQ (reference sequence). V lost 1 base and J lost 5; bases outside the gene matches: 2. The CDR3 has 15 residues. CDR3 sequence reads: CASSLGLAGDNEQFF. The CDR3 bases are TGTGCCAGCAGCTTAGGTCTAGCGGGAGACAATGAGCAGTTCTTC.

This clone has just one count. The chain is built from TRBV15 and TRBJ2-7; D is possibly TRBD2 (6 bases). Trimming removed 0 bases at V and 5 bases at J, with 14 bases between. This CDR3 is built from 15 residues. CDR1 is LNHNV and CDR2 is YYDKDF in the germline V gene (reference sequence). Written as DNA, the CDR3 is TGTGCCACCAGCAGAGATCCCGGGACTCGGAACGAGCAGTACGTC. Translated, it gives CATSRDPGTRNEQYV.

The chain recombines TRBV7-2 with TRBJ1-1; D is ambiguous. The length of the CDR3 is 13 residues. From germline, CDR1 is SGHTA and CDR2 FQGNSA. Trimming removed 6 bases at V and 0 bases at J, with 8 bases between. The CDR3: CASSSRLNTEAFF. CDR3 DNA sequence: TGTGCCAGCAGTTCTCGGTTGAACACTGAAGCTTTCTTT.

This clone was recorded once. The chain links TRBV7-7 to TRBJ2-5; 9 bases line up with TRBD2. The junction had 10 bases not matched to a gene; V was cut back by 4 bases and J by 4 bases. The CDR3 has 16 residues. Looked up from germline, CDR1 is SSHAT and CDR2 is FNYEAQ (reference sequence). In nucleotides, the CDR3 is TGTGCCAGCAGCTCAAATAGCGGGGGAAGGGGAGAGACCCAGTACTTC. Residues: CASSSNSGGRGETQYF.

The V gene is TRBV5-5, the J gene TRBJ2-7; 8 bases are shared with TRBD1. V lost 0 bases and J lost 7; bases outside the gene matches: 6. The CDR3 totals 14 residues. CDR1 is SGHKS and CDR2 is YYEKEE in the germline V gene (reference sequence). The DNA of the CDR3 is TGTGCCAGCAGCTTGGGGACAGGGAGGAGGGAGCAGTACGTC. This codes for CASSLGTGRREQYV.

This sequence joins TRBV18 and TRBJ2-1, with 8 nucleotides matching TRBD1. The trim removed 6 bases at V and 3 bases at J, leaving 4 bases unmatched. CDR3 size: 14 residues. Germline CDR1 and CDR2: KGHSH and LQKENI. The CDR3 DNA is TGTGCCAGCTCCCCTGACAGGGGCTACAATGAGCAGTTCTTC. Protein sequence: CASSPDRGYNEQFF.

This clone came up a few times. V is TRBV7-6 and J is TRBJ2-1; D gene unclear. CDR3 length equals 16 residues. Looked up from germline, CDR1 is SGHVS and CDR2 is FNYEAQ. Trimming shortened V by 4 bases and J by 0 bases, and 13 bases separated the two germline ends. CDR3 in DNA: TGTGCCAGCAGCTCCCCAGGTTTCCCCTCCTACAATGAGCAGTTCTTC. It encodes CASSSPGFPSYNEQFF.

The V call is TRBV15, the J call TRBJ1-1; D may be TRBD1 (6 bases). Trimming cost V 3 bases and J 0 bases, with 17 bases left between them. Germline V gene lookup returns CDR1 LNHNV and CDR2 YYDKDF (reference sequence). The CDR3 contains 17 residues. The CDR3: CATSRGAQLGMNTEAFF. The CDR3 region has the DNA TGTGCCACCAGCAGGGGGGCTCAGCTCGGGATGAACACTGAAGCTTTCTTT.

The chain recombines TRBV5-1 with TRBJ2-1, with TRBD2 matching over 16 bases. The CDR3 runs 16 residues. Germline CDR1 is SGHRS and CDR2 is YFSETQ. The ends lost 4 bases at V and 12 bases at J; junction bases unmatched: 10. The CDR3 reads CASSGTGTSGGVWQFF. In nucleotides, the CDR3 is TGCGCCAGCAGCGGCACCGGGACTAGCGGGGGGGTTTGGCAGTTCTTC.

This clone has more than one count but fewer than ten. This chain joins TRBV4-3 and TRBJ1-1, with 11 positions matching TRBD1. CDR3 size: 16 residues. Trimming cost V 0 bases and J 5 bases; bases outside gene matches: 5. Germline CDR1 LGHNA, CDR2 YSLEER. In DNA form, the CDR3 reads TGCGCCAGCAGCCAAGAATGGGGGACAGGGGGAACTGAAGCTTTCTTT. It codes for CASSQEWGTGGTEAFF.

This clone was seen just once. This chain links TRBV19 with TRBJ2-7; D uncertain. CDR1 and CDR2 (germline): LNHDA, SQIVND (reference sequence). The CDR3 runs 14 residues. Trimming pared 2 bases from V and 9 bases from J, leaving 17 bases between. The CDR3 nucleotides are TGTGCCAGTAGTATATACGCCGTCCCTGATGGGCAGTACGTC. This translates into CASSIYAVPDGQYV.

This chain links TRBV7-2 with TRBJ2-1; D remains unclear. V was trimmed by 1 base and J by 9 bases, leaving 7 bases between them. The CDR3 is 12 amino acids. CDR1 and CDR2 (germline): SGHTA, FQGNSA. DNA of the CDR3: TGTGCCAGCAGCTTAGGGGCAGGTGAGCAGTTCTTC. Translating gives CASSLGAGEQFF.

This sequence joins TRBV7-2 and TRBJ2-1, with D uncertain. Germline V gene lookup returns CDR1 SGHTA and CDR2 FQGNSA. CDR3 length: 12 amino acids. V lost 4 bases and J lost 9, with 10 bases in between. DNA for the CDR3: TGTGCCAGCAGCTGGGCCTACGGTGAGCAGTTCTTC. It encodes CASSWAYGEQFF.

The chain combines TRBV23-1 with TRBJ2-1, with 10 bases that match TRBD2. Being an ORF, TRBV23-1 has a function that is uncertain. V shed 6 bases and J 8 bases; nucleotides not matched to a gene: 13. The CDR3 loop spans 16 amino acids. CDR3 DNA sequence: TGCGCCAGCAGCAGACTAGCGGGCGGAAGGGGGTATGAGCAGTTCTTC. This sequence encodes CASSRLAGGRGYEQFF.

V and J are TRBV9 and TRBJ2-3; possible D gene TRBD2, 7 bases. From germline, CDR1 is SGDLS and CDR2 YYNGEE. The CDR3 consists of 16 residues. Trimming removed 6 bases at V and 4 bases at J, with 21 bases between. The CDR3 nucleotides read TGTGCCAGCACCGCTTCCGGGGGGCAGGGCGCAGATACGCAGTATTTT. The encoded protein is CASTASGGQGADTQYF.

This clone was seen only a few times. This rearrangement joins TRBV15 to TRBJ1-4, with unresolved D. Looked up from germline, CDR1 is LNHNV and CDR2 is YYDKDF (reference sequence). The CDR3 spans 14 residues. Trimming stripped 8 bases from V and 0 bases from J, with 10 bases between. In DNA form, the CDR3 reads TGTGCCACCGCGAGGGAGTCAACTAATGAAAAACTGTTTTTT. It is translated as CATARESTNEKLFF.

This chain joins TRBV28 and TRBJ2-3; TRBD1 matches 8 bases. This CDR3 region has 16 residues. CDR1 is MDHEN, CDR2 SYDVKM, per germline. Trimming took 5 bases from V and 1 from J; bases not matched to a gene: 8. CDR3 region: CASSLRTGRGTDTQYF. CDR3 DNA sequence: TGTGCCAGCAGTCTTAGGACAGGGCGGGGCACAGATACGCAGTATTTT.

The chain recombines TRBV10-3 with TRBJ1-1; D is possibly TRBD1 (5 bases). The CDR3 sequence is 14 residues long. The V gene's germline CDR1 is ENHRY and CDR2 SYGVKD. The ends were cut back, 6 bases at V and 6 bases at J, with 17 bases in the middle. CDR3 nucleotide sequence: TGTGCCATCAGCACAGGTCGTGGGGGGGCTGAAGCTTTCTTT. As protein: CAISTGRGGAEAFF.

The chain carries TRBV9 and TRBJ1-2, with TRBD1 matching 7 bases. This CDR3 is 15 amino acids long. V gave up 0 bases and J gave up 3 bases; unmatched junction bases: 5. Germline V gene lookup returns CDR1 SGDLS and CDR2 YYNGEE. The CDR3 here is CASSVAQGMDYGYTF. The CDR3, as DNA: TGTGCCAGCAGCGTAGCACAGGGGATGGACTATGGCTACACCTTC.

This clone was detected a few times. The J gene is TRBJ1-1, the V gene TRBV7-8; a weak D match, TRBD1 (6 bases). CDR1 and CDR2 from the germline V gene are SGHVS and FQNEAQ. V shed 3 bases and J shed 6 bases, with 14 bases lying between them. The CDR3 totals 14 residues. The CDR3 region has the DNA TGTGCCAGCAGCTTTTTTTTTGAGGGGGCTGAAGCTTTCTTT. Translation gives CASSFFFEGAEAFF.